The present TCR beta chain was sequenced within a study of blood T cells in healthy people across ages. This clonotype was detected only a few times. Its antigen remains unidentified. The second PCR ran roughly 7 to 12 cycles with a sample-barcoded 5' primer and J-beta primers. TCRdb reanalysed the 5' RACE reads using MiXCR and keeps one entry per CDR3 protein. The table lists about 930,000 distinct CDR3 sequences, 29% of them singletons. Trimming took 2 bases from V and 4 from J, leaving 11 bases between them. Looked up from germline, CDR1 is SGHTA and CDR2 is FQGNSA. The CDR3 length is 14 residues. Notes on the study in general: More naive CD4+ cells and higher diversity marked long-lived donors relative to aged donors. Age showed a roughly linear inverse relationship with TCR beta diversity per million T cells.

The sample also formed part of further work on T cells of mothers and their children.

The TCR comes from a woman aged 35 to 49 in good health. This chain connects TRBV7-2 to TRBJ1-1; tentative D call: TRBD1 (6 bases). Sequencing was performed on blood. CDR3 bases: TGTGCCAGCAGCTTAAACAGGGAGGGCACTGAAGCTTTCTTT. Protein sequence: CASSLNREGTEAFF.